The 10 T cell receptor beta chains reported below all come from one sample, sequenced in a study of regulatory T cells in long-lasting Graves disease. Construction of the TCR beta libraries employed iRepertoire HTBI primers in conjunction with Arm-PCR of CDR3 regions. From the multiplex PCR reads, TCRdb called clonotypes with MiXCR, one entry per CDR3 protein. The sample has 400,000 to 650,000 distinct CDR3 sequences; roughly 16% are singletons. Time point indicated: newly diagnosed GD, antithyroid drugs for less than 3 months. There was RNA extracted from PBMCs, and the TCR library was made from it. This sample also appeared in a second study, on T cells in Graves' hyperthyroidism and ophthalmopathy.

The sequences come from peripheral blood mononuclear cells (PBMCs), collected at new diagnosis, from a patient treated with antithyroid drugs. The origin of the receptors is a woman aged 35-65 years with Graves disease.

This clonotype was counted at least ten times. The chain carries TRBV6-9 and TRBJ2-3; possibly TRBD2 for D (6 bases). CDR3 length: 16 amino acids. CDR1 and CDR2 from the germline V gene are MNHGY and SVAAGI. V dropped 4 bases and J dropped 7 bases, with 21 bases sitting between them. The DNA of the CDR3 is TGTGCCAGCAGTTTCCATGTAGGGGCGGGGAAGAATACGCAGTATTTT. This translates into CASSFHVGAGKNTQYF.

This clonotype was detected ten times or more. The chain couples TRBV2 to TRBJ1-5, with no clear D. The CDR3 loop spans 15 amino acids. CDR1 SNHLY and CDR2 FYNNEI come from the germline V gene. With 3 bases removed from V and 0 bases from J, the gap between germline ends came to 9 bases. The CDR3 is CASSESDNSNQPQHF. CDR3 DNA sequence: TGTGCCAGCAGTGAGTCCGACAATAGCAATCAGCCCCAGCATTTT.

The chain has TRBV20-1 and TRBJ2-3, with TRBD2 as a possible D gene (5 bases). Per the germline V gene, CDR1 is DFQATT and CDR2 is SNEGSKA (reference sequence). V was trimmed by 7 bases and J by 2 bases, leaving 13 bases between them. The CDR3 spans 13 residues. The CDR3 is CSGIPGVTDTQYF. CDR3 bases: TGCAGTGGAATCCCCGGGGTCACAGATACGCAGTATTTT.

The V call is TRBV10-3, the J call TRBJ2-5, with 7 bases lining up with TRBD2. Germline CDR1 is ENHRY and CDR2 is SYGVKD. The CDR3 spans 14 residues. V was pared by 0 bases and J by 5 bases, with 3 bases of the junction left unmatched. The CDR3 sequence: CAISESAGGETQYF. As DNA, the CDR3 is TGTGCCATCAGTGAGTCGGCCGGGGGGGAGACCCAGTACTTC.

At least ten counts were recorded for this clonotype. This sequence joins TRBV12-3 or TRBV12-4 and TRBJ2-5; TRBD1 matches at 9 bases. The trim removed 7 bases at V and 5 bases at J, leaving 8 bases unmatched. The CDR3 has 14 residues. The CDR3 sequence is CASNVGQGRETQYF. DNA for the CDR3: TGTGCCAGCAACGTAGGACAGGGGAGGGAGACCCAGTACTTC.

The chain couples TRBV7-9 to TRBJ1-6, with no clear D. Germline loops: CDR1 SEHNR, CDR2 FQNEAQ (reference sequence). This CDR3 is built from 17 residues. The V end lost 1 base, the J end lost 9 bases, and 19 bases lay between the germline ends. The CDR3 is CASSLGAGSEVISPLHF. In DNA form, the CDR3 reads TGTGCCAGCAGCTTAGGGGCAGGAAGCGAGGTGATTTCACCCCTCCACTTT.

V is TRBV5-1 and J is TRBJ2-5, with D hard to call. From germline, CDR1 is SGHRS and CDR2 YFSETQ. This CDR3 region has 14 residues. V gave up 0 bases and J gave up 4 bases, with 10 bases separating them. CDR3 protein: CASSLVADGETQYF. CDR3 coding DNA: TGCGCCAGCAGCTTGGTAGCCGATGGAGAGACCCAGTACTTC.

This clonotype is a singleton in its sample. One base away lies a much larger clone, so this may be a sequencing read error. CDR3 protein: CASSRSGGAHERFF. CDR3 nucleotide sequence: TGTGCCAGCAGTAGGAGCGGGGGGGCCCATGAGCGGTTCTTC. The chain combines TRBV2 with TRBJ2-1; 10 nucleotides align to TRBD2. CDR3 length: 14 amino acids. Germline V gene lookup returns CDR1 SNHLY and CDR2 FYNNEI.

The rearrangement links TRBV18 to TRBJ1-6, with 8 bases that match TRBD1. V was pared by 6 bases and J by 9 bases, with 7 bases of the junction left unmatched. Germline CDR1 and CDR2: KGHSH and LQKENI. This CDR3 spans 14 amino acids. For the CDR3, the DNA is TGTGCCAGCTCTCCGACAGGGGAGGGTTCACCCCTCCACTTT. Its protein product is CASSPTGEGSPLHF.

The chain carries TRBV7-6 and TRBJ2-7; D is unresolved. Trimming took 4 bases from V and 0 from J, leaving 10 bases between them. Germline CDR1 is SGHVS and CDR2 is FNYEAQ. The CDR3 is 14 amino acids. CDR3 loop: CASSSTRGSYEQYF. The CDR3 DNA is TGTGCCAGCAGCTCAACCCGAGGCTCCTACGAGCAGTACTTC.